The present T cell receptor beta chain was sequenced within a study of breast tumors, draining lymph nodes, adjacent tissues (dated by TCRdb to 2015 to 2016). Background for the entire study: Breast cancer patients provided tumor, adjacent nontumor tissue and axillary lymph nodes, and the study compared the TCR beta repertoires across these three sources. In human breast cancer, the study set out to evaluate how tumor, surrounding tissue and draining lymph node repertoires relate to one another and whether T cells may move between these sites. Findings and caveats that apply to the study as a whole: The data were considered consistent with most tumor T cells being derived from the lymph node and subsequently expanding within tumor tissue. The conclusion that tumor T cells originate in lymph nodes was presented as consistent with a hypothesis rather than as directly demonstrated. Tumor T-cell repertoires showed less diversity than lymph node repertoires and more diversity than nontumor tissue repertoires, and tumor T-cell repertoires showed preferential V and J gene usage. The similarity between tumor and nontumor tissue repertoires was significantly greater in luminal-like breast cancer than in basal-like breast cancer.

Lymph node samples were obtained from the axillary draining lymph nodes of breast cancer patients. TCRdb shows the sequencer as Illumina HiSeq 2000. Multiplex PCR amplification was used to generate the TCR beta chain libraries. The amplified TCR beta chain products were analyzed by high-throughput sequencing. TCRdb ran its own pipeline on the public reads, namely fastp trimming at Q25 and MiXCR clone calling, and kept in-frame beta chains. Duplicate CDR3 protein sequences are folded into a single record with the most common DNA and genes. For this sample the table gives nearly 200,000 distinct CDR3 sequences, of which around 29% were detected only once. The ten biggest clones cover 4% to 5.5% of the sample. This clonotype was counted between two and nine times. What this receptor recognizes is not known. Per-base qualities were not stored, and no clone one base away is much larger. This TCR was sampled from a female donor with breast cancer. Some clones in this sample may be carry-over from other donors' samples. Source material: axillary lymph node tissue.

The DNA sequence is as follows: TGTGCCAGCTCACCACCGGGACTAGCGGGAGACGATACGCAGTATTTT. It translates as CASSPPGLAGDDTQYF. The sequence links TRBV18 to TRBJ2-3; TRBD2 fits 14 bases in the junction. Taken from cysteine to phenylalanine, the CDR3 has 16 residues. The entry retains the CDR3 DNA only, 48 bases that are in frame from base 1. After removal of 0 bases from V and 6 bases from J, the junction retains 2 bases not matched to a gene. CDR1 KGHSH and CDR2 LQKENI are derived from the germline V gene.